This T cell receptor beta chain was documented in a study of T-cell reconstitution after alpha-beta-depleted transplantation in children. Germline lookup yields CDR1 SEHNR and CDR2 FQNEAQ (reference sequence). J lost 7 bases, V lost 1 base, and 1 base had no gene match. The CDR3 contains 13 residues. TCRbeta library construction was performed incorporating unique molecular identifiers. TCRdb re-called the PCR reads with MiXCR, one entry per CDR3 protein. The table lists some 390,000 distinct CDR3 sequences, around 21% of them singletons, with 3% to 4.5% in the top ten. The sample consisted of PBMCs from the stem cell graft donor, taken from the stem cell graft. This rearrangement joins TRBV7-9 to TRBJ2-1; 7 bases are a match to TRBD2. The clonotype was recovered from a human donor who donated a stem cell graft to a child with acute myeloid leukemia. CDR3 sequence: CASSLDGRNEQFF. Written as DNA, the CDR3 is TGTGCCAGCAGCTTAGACGGGAGGAATGAGCAGTTCTTC.